This T cell receptor (beta chain) derives from a study of T cell repertoires in cytomegalovirus infection. About this clonotype itself: As yet, its antigen is unknown.

From the reads, TCRdb called clonotypes with MiXCR, one entry per CDR3 protein. The sample holds more than 300,000 distinct CDR3 sequences, about 32% seen once. The specimen was cultured PBMCs, collected from culture after CMV antigen stimulation. This TCR derives from a human donor in good health (CMV status not recorded). Some clones in this sample may be carry-over from other donors' samples.

The CDR3 reads CASSIRTGRSETQYF. The CDR3 bases are TGCGCCAGCAGCATCAGGACAGGGCGGTCAGAGACCCAGTACTTC. This chain joins TRBV5-1 and TRBJ2-5; 8 nucleotides agree with TRBD1. Germline CDR1 and CDR2: SGHRS and YFSETQ. V lost 4 bases to trimming and J lost 4 bases; unmatched junction nucleotides: 9. This CDR3 region has 15 residues. Full variable domain (rest looked up from reference TRBV5-1 and TRBJ2-5): KAGVTQTPRYLIKTRGQQVTLSCSPISGHRSVSWYQQTPGQGLQFLFEYFSETQRNKGNFPGRFSGRQFSNSRSEMNVSTLELGDSALYLCASSIRTGRSETQYFGPGTRLLVL.